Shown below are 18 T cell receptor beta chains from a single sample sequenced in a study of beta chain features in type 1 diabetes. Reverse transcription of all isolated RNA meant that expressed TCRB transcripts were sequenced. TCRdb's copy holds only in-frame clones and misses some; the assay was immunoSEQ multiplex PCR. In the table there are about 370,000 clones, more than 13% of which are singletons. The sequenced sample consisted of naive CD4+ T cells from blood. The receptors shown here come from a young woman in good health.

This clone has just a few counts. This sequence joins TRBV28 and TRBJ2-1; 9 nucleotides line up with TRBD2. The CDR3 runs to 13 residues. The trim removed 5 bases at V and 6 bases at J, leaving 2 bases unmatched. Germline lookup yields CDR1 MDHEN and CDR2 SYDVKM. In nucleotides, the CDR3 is TGTGCCAGCAGTCCTAGCGGGACCAATGAGCAGTTCTTC. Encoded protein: CASSPSGTNEQFF. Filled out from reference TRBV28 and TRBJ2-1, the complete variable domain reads DVKVTQSSRYLVKRTGEKVFLECVQDMDHENMFWYRQDPGLGLRLIYFSYDVKMKEKGDIPEGYSVSREKKERFSLILESASTNQTSMYLCASSPSGTNEQFFGPGTRLTVL.

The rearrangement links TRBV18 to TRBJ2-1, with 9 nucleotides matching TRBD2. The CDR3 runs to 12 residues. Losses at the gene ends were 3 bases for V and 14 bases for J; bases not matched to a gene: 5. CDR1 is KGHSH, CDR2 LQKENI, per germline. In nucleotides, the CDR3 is TGTGCCAGCTCACCTGGGTCTAGCGGGGAGTTCTTC. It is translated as CASSPGSSGEFF. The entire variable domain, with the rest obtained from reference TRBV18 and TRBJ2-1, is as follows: NAGVMQNPRHLVRRRGQEARLRCSPMKGHSHVYWYRQLPEEGLKFMVYLQKENIIDESGMPKERFSAEFPKEGPSILRIQQVVRGDSAAYFCASSPGSSGEFFGPGTRLTVL.

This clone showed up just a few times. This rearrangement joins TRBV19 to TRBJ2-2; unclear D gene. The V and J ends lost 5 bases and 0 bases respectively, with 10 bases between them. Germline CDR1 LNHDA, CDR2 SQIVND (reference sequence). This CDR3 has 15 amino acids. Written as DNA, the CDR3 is TGTGCCAGTAGTCCAGGTTTGTCGAACACCGGGGAGCTGTTTTTT. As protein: CASSPGLSNTGELFF.

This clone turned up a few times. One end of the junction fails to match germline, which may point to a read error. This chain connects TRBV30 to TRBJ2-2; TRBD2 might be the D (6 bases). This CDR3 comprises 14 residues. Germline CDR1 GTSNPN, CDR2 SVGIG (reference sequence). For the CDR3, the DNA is TGTGCCCGGAGACTAGTCGCGAACACCGGGGAGCTGTTTTTT. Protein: CARRLVANTGELFF.

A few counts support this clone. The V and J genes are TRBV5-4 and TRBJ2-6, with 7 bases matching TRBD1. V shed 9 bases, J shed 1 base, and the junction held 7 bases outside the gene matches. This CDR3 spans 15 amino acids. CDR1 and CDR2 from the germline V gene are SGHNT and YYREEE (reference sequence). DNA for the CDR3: TGTGCCACCGGACCCAGGGGGTCTGGGGCCAACGTCCTGACTTTC. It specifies CATGPRGSGANVLTF.

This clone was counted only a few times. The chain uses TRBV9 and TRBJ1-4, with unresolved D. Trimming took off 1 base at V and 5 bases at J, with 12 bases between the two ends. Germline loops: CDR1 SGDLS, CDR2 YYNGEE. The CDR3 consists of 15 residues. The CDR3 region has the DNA TGTGCCAGCAGCGTATATGCGAATCCAAATGAAAAACTGTTTTTT. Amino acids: CASSVYANPNEKLFF.

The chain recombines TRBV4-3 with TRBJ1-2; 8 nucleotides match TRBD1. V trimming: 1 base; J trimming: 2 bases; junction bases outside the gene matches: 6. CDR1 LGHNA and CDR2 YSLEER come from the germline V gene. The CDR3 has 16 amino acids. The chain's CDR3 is CASSQGLSGGNYGYTF. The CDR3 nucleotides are TGCGCCAGCAGCCAAGGACTGTCAGGGGGCAACTATGGCTACACCTTC.

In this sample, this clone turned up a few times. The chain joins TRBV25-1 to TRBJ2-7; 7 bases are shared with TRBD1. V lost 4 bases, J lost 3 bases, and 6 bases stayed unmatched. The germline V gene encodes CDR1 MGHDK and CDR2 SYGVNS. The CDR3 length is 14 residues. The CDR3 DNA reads TGTGCCAGCAGTGTGGCAGGGGGAAACTACGAGCAGTACTTC. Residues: CASSVAGGNYEQYF.

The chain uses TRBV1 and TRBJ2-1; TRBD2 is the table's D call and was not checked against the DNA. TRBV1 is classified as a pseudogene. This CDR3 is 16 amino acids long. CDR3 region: CTSSQDPAGGMDEQFF. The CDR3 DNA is TGCACCAGCAGCCAAGATCCCGCGGGAGGGATGGATGAGCAGTTCTTC.

This chain's CDR3 is CASSVVAGAYNEQFF. The CDR3 DNA sequence: TGTGCCAGCAGCGTAGTAGCGGGAGCCTACAATGAGCAGTTCTTC. V gene TRBV9 combines with J gene TRBJ2-1; the match to TRBD2 covers 9 bases. The CDR3 is 15 residues long. CDR1 is SGDLS and CDR2 is YYNGEE in the germline V gene. The V segment lost 0 bases and the J segment 2 bases; nucleotides outside the gene matches: 0. Filled out from reference TRBV9 and TRBJ2-1, the complete variable domain reads DSGVTQTPKHLITATGQRVTLRCSPRSGDLSVYWYQQSLDQGLQFLIQYYNGEERAKGNILERFSAQQFPDLHSELNLSSLELGDSALYFCASSVVAGAYNEQFFGPGTRLTVL.

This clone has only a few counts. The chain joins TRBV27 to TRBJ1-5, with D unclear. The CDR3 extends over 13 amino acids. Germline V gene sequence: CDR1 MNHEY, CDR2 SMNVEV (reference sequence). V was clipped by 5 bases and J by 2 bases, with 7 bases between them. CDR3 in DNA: TGTGCCAGCAGTAATCTAGGCAATCAGCCCCAGCATTTT. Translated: CASSNLGNQPQHF.

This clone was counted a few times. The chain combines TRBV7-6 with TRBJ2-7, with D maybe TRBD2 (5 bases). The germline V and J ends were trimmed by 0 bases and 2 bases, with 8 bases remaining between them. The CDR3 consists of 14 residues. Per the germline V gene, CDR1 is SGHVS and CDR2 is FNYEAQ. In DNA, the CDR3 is TGTGCCAGCAGCTTAGCAGCGGTAACCTACGAGCAGTACTTC. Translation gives CASSLAAVTYEQYF.

Here the CDR3 DNA reads TGTGCCAGCAGTGAGTTACAGAGACAGTACTTC. The encoded protein is CASSELQRQYF. V usage is TRBV2 and J usage is TRBJ2-7; D not certain. V gave up 3 bases and J gave up 10 bases, with 10 bases separating them. This CDR3 spans 11 amino acids. Germline V gives CDR1 SNHLY, CDR2 FYNNEI.

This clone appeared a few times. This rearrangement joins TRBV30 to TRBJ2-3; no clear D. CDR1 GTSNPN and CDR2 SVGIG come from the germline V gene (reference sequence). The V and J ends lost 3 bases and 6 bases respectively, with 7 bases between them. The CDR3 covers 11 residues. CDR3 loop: CAWSLRDTQYF. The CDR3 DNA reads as TGTGCCTGGAGCCTCCGGGATACGCAGTATTTT.

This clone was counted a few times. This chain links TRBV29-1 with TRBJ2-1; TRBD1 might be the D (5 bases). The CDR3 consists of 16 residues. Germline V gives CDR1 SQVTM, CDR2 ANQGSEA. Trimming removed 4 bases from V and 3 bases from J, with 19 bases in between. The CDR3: CSVVSLQGTDYNEQFF. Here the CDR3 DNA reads TGCAGCGTTGTGTCCCTGCAGGGAACGGACTACAATGAGCAGTTCTTC.

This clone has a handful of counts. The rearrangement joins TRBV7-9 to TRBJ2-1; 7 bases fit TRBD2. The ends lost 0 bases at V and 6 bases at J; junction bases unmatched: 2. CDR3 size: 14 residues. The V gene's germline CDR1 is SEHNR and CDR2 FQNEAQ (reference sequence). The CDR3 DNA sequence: TGTGCCAGCAGCTTAGCGGGAGGGTTCAATGAGCAGTTCTTC. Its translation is CASSLAGGFNEQFF.

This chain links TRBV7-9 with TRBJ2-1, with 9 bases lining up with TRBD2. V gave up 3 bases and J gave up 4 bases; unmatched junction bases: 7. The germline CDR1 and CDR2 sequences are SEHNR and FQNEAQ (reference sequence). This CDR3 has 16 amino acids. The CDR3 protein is CASSFRASGIYNEQFF. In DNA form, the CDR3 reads TGTGCCAGCAGCTTTAGGGCTAGCGGGATATACAATGAGCAGTTCTTC.

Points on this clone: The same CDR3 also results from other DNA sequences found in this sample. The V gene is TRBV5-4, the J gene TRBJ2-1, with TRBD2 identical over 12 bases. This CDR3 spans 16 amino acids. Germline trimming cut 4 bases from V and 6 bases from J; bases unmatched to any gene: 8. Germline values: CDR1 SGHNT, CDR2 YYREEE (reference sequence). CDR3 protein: CASSPNGLAGSNEQFF. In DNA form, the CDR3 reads TGTGCCAGCAGCCCCAACGGACTAGCGGGAAGCAATGAGCAGTTCTTC.